This T cell receptor beta chain was sequenced during a study of blood T cell repertoires in COVID-19. As for the study in general: COVID-19 samples from acute and convalescent phases originated in the United States, Italy and Spain. In each case, the material was cDNA or gDNA derived from T cells, B-cell-depleted T cells, or PBMCs.

This CDR3 spans 14 amino acids. Germline CDR1 KGHDR, CDR2 SFDVKD. Trimming left V 4 bases short and J 1 base short, with 9 bases between. Original data processing: Estimates of nucleated cell counts were drawn from the amplification of reference gene primers. Profiled with immunoSEQ multiplex PCR; TCRdb holds only in-frame clones, not every one. V and J calls and clone size follow that table, whereas D and trimming were derived from the DNA. The sample has about 200,000 clones; around 80% are singletons. This chain joins TRBV24-1 and TRBJ2-5; no definite D call. This clonotype originated in a woman between 70 and 85 years old with acute or convalescent COVID-19. Sample: peripheral blood. CDR3 residues: CATSDPQFQETQYF. In DNA form, the CDR3 reads TGTGCCACCAGTGACCCCCAGTTCCAAGAGACCCAGTACTTC.